This TCR beta chain was observed in a study of glioma-infiltrating T cells listed by TCRdb under 2016. Broadly, across the study: Glioma tissue, non-neoplastic brain tissue and matched peripheral blood mononuclear cells were used as sources from which TCR alpha- and beta-chain repertoires were sequenced. To measure divergence between tissue and blood T-cell populations, each tissue-infiltrating repertoire was compared with the peripheral blood repertoire of the same patient. The paired cohort was made up of three low-grade glioma patients, fewer than 10 primary glioblastoma patients and three non-glioma patients who contributed non-neoplastic brain tissue.

The iRepertoire nested amplicon-rescue multiplex PCR (arm-PCR) platform was used to amplify TCR alpha and beta CDR3 regions from RNA. The input for one-step reverse transcription and amplification was about 95-450 ng of tissue mRNA or PBMC total RNA. Following bead purification, Illumina adapters were added through a secondary multiplex PCR, and the libraries were then gel-purified between 200 and 400 bp. Demultiplexing relied on internal 6-nucleotide barcodes carried by the libraries. The libraries were sequenced on an Illumina MiSeq using 2x220 or 2x250 nucleotide paired-end reads. The original pipeline was this. Paired reads were merged using FLASH 1.2.11 and were aligned to the GRCh37 human genome using BWA-MEM, after which TRA and TRB reads were extracted. An IMGT-derived reference of cassette sequences and CDR3 motifs, with pseudogenes included, was used for V and J assignment. Three-frame translation of reads was performed, and productive CDR3s were defined as those with a C...FGXG motif and no stop codons. Unique combinations of V-J cassette pair and CDR3 amino acid sequence were defined as clonotypes. Reads were filtered by Hamming distance, thresholded by each sample's sequence error rate in mapped regions. The raw public data were reprocessed by TCRdb itself: fastp quality trimming at Q25, MiXCR clonotype calling, in-frame beta chains only. Merged by CDR3 protein, the rows form single entries marked with the most common genes and DNA. TCRdb, not the original authors, processed these V and J calls. The sample data list over 100,000 distinct CDR3 sequences, and 25% of these were observed just once. The top ten clones comprise roughly 30% of the sample.

From the cysteine through the phenylalanine, the CDR3 covers 13 amino acids. The read is trimmed to its CDR3 DNA, 39 bases read in frame from base 1. CDR1 and CDR2 (MNHNS, SASEGT) derive from the germline V gene. The V and J ends are trimmed by 6 bases and 3 bases, leaving 10 bases between them. This clonotype occurred many times. Its binding antigen is unknown. No per-base quality is available; no much larger clone lies one base away. Overall study outcomes, separate from this receptor: VJ-independent divergence between tissue and blood was found to be below expectation in non-neoplastic patients but above expectation in all gliomas, particularly low-grade gliomas. The group comparisons were based on small numbers of patients: three non-neoplastic, three low-grade glioma and seven or eight glioblastoma patients. Very few CDR3 sequences were shared between tissue and blood, attributed to high CDR3 diversity and limited sampling.

This receptor was identified in a human donor with low-grade glioma or glioblastoma, undergoing nonglioma brain surgery, or in good health (not recorded which). Source material: glioma tissue, nonneoplastic brain tissue, or PBMCs (not recorded which). Recombination joined TRBV6-1 with TRBJ2-3; the D gene cannot be resolved reliably. The CDR3 protein: CASRRVGTDTQYF. The DNA sequence is as follows: TGTGCCAGCAGACGAGTAGGGACAGATACGCAGTATTTT.